This TCR beta chain was profiled in a study of blood T cell repertoires in COVID-19. Study details: From the United States, Italy and Spain came samples of acute and convalescent COVID-19.

Seattle patient enrollment occurred during active infection, with longitudinal follow-up thereafter. Methods used by the authors: Nucleated cell counts were estimated from reference gene primer amplification. Clones were read by immunoSEQ multiplex PCR, and TCRdb kept only the in-frame ones, dropping some. V and J calls and clone size are copied from that table; D and trimming were computed from the DNA. The sample comprises roughly 320,000 clones, 80% to 90% of which are singletons, and around 5.8% rests with the top ten. In germline, CDR1 is MNHNY, CDR2 SVGAGI (reference sequence). The length of the CDR3 is 17 residues. The ends lost 5 bases at V and 2 bases at J; junction bases unmatched: 12.

Sequenced input: peripheral blood. The clonotype comes from a woman aged 45-60 years with COVID-19, enrolled during active disease. This chain joins TRBV6-6 and TRBJ2-1; 7 positions match TRBD2. The CDR3 bases are TGTGCCAGCAGTCTCCTCGGACCTAGCGGTACCTACAATGAGCAGTTCTTC. Translating gives CASSLLGPSGTYNEQFF.